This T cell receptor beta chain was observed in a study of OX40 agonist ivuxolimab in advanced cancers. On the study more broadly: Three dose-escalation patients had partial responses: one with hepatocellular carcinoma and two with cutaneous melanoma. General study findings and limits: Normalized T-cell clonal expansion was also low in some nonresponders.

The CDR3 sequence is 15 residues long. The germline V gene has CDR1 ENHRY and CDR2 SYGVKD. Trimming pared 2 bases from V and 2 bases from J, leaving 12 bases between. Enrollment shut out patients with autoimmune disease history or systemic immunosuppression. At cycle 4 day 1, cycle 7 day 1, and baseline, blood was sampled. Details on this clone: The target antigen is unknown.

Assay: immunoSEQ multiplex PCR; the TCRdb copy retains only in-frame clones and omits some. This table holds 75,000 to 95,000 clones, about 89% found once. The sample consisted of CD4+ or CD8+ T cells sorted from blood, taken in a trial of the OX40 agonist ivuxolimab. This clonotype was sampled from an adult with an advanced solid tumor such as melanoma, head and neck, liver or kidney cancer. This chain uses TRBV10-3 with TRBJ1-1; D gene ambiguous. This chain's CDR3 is CAISEKSGVNTEAFF. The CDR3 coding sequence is TGTGCCATCAGTGAGAAGTCTGGGGTCAACACTGAAGCTTTCTTT.